The 17 T cell receptor beta chains reported below all come from one sample, sequenced in a study of shared clonotypes between healthy human individuals. In the naive CD8 group, cells lacked CD45RO and were positively selected for CCR7, so terminally differentiated effector memory CD45RA+ cells were left out. Sequencing used immunoSEQ multiplex PCR; TCRdb keeps in-frame clones, though not all of them. Among a few million clones, 85% to 95% were seen once, and the ten largest hold about 1.7%. What was sequenced was naive CD8+ T cells from PBMCs. All receptors come from a man between 18 and 35 years old in good health. Some clones in this sample may be carry-over from other donors' samples.

This clone has only one observation. The rearrangement joins TRBV9 to TRBJ1-1, with D possibly being TRBD1 (5 bases). V lost 0 bases and J 8 bases, leaving 14 bases between the germline ends. The CDR3 runs 14 residues. CDR1 is SGDLS and CDR2 is YYNGEE in the germline V gene. In nucleotides, the CDR3 is TGTGCCAGCAGCGTAGGAGACAGCCCAAAGGAAGCTTTCTTT. Protein: CASSVGDSPKEAFF.

This clone was detected only once. CDR3 sequence: CASSPQGVDTEAFF. The CDR3 coding sequence is TGTGCCAGTAGTCCTCAGGGTGTGGACACTGAAGCTTTCTTT. The chain is built from TRBV19 and TRBJ1-1; D might be TRBD1 (5 bases). CDR1 and CDR2 (germline): LNHDA, SQIVND (reference sequence). Deletions cut 5 bases from V and 3 bases from J, with 13 bases between. The CDR3 is 14 residues long.

This clone was seen once. The DNA is omitted, as the CDR3 cannot be located on it reliably, and the CDR3 follows TCRdb's listing. The V gene is TRBV7-9, the J gene TRBJ1-1. The CDR3 contains 13 residues when both ends are counted. Germline lookup yields CDR1 SEHNR and CDR2 FQNEAQ (reference sequence). The CDR3 loop is CASSSSGVGEAFF.

The chain couples TRBV9 to TRBJ2-7, with 11 bases fitting TRBD2. Germline V gives CDR1 SGDLS, CDR2 YYNGEE. Losses at the gene ends were 4 bases for V and 5 bases for J; bases not matched to a gene: 11. This CDR3 contains 16 residues. In nucleotides, the CDR3 is TGTGCCAGCAGCCTGGGACTAGCGGCCCGGCAAGACGAGCAGTACTTC. Protein: CASSLGLAARQDEQYF.

This chain connects TRBV5-4 to TRBJ2-2; 8 bases are a match to TRBD2. The CDR3 covers 16 residues. The germline gives CDR1 SGHNT, CDR2 YYREEE (reference sequence). V gave up 1 base and J gave up 7 bases; unmatched junction bases: 9. The CDR3 sequence is CASSLKREKHNGELFF. The CDR3 bases are TGTGCCAGCAGCTTGAAGCGGGAGAAACATAACGGGGAGCTGTTTTTT.

The CDR3 DNA sequence: TGTGCCAGCAGTTCGGACTTAAGGGATGAGCAGTTCTTC. The encoded protein is CASSSDLRDEQFF. J is TRBJ2-1 and V is TRBV6-6, with a possible D match to TRBD2 (5 bases). Germline CDR1 is MNHNY and CDR2 is SVGAGI (reference sequence). Trimming removed 4 bases from V and 8 bases from J, with 12 bases in between. The CDR3 runs 13 residues.

CDR3: CASSAGGLDEKLFF. The CDR3 DNA reads TGCGCCAGCAGTGCAGGGGGACTTGATGAAAAACTGTTTTTT. The chain uses TRBV10-1 and TRBJ1-4, with 7 bases identical to TRBD1. Germline lookup yields CDR1 WNHNN and CDR2 SYGVQD (reference sequence). Trimming took 4 bases from V and 6 from J; bases not matched to a gene: 5. This CDR3 contains 14 residues.

This chain uses TRBV29-1 with TRBJ2-6; no firm D call. The CDR3 runs to 16 residues. Trimming removed 4 bases at V and 1 base at J, with 14 bases between. CDR1 is SQVTM and CDR2 is ANQGSEA in the germline V gene. CDR3 sequence (DNA): TGCAGCGTTGTAGGCACGGTTTCTTCTGGGGCCAACGTCCTGACTTTC. Translated, it gives CSVVGTVSSGANVLTF.

V and J are TRBV19 and TRBJ2-1; D may be TRBD2 (5 bases). The ends were cut back, 3 bases at V and 1 base at J, with 13 bases in the middle. Germline CDR1 and CDR2: LNHDA and SQIVND (reference sequence). The CDR3 is 16 amino acids. CDR3 protein: CASSIYGPGSYNEQFF. For the CDR3, the DNA is TGTGCCAGTAGTATCTACGGCCCGGGGTCCTACAATGAGCAGTTCTTC.

This rearrangement joins TRBV7-2 to TRBJ1-5; 10 bases are a match to TRBD1. CDR1 is SGHTA, CDR2 FQGNSA, per germline. There are 16 residues in the CDR3. V lost 0 bases, J lost 3 bases, and 2 bases stayed unmatched. The CDR3 sequence: CASSLAGQGVNQPQHF. DNA for the CDR3: TGTGCCAGCAGCTTAGCAGGACAGGGGGTCAATCAGCCCCAGCATTTT.

J is TRBJ1-3 and V is TRBV7-7, with a weak D call TRBD1 (6 bases). The CDR3 totals 15 residues. Trimming shortened V by 5 bases and J by 2 bases, and 13 bases separated the two germline ends. CDR1 and CDR2 (germline): SSHAT, FNYEAQ (reference sequence). The CDR3 loop reads CASSAGQTPGNTIYF. The CDR3 bases are TGTGCCAGCAGCGCAGGACAGACTCCTGGAAACACCATATATTTT.

CDR3 sequence reads: CATSLLAGGLGTDTQYF. The CDR3 DNA reads TGTGCCACCAGCCTCCTAGCGGGAGGGTTGGGCACAGATACGCAGTATTTT. J is TRBJ2-3 and V is TRBV15, with 12 bases matching TRBD2. Per the germline V gene, CDR1 is LNHNV and CDR2 is YYDKDF (reference sequence). The CDR3 runs to 17 residues. V gave up 5 bases and J gave up 1 base; unmatched junction bases: 7.

The chain is built from TRBV9 and TRBJ2-1, with a weak D call TRBD1 (5 bases). V dropped 0 bases and J dropped 3 bases, with 13 bases sitting between them. Germline CDR1 is SGDLS and CDR2 is YYNGEE. CDR3 length: 16 amino acids. CDR3 nucleotides: TGTGCCAGCAGCGTAGTCGGACACGATTACTACAATGAGCAGTTCTTC. Amino acids: CASSVVGHDYYNEQFF.

J is TRBJ2-1 and V is TRBV7-2; D might be TRBD1 or TRBD2, each matching 5 bases. The CDR3 totals 18 residues. V lost 1 base, J lost 0 bases, and 16 bases lay in between. Germline V lookup: CDR1 SGHTA, CDR2 FQGNSA. The CDR3 loop reads CASSLVGPLQGSYNEQFF. The CDR3 region has the DNA TGTGCCAGCAGCTTAGTGGGACCACTTCAAGGCTCCTACAATGAGCAGTTCTTC.

V usage is TRBV5-1 and J usage is TRBJ1-4; weak D call: TRBD1 (5 bases). Germline CDR1 SGHRS, CDR2 YFSETQ. V was clipped by 5 bases and J by 7 bases, with 18 bases between them. The CDR3 length is 15 residues. The CDR3 region is CASRGGGGVGEKLFF. In DNA form, the CDR3 reads TGCGCCAGCAGGGGAGGCGGGGGTGTTGGTGAAAAACTGTTTTTT.

The chain joins TRBV2 to TRBJ2-7, with TRBD1 identical over 7 bases. CDR1 and CDR2 from the germline V gene are SNHLY and FYNNEI. This CDR3 has 16 residues. V gave up 0 bases and J gave up 4 bases; unmatched junction bases: 9. CDR3 amino acids: CASSEAIGTAEYEQYF. The CDR3 region has the DNA TGTGCCAGCAGTGAAGCGATAGGGACAGCAGAATACGAGCAGTACTTC.

In regard to this clone: The sample contains more than one DNA sequence encoding this CDR3. The rearrangement uses TRBV19 and TRBJ2-1, with D perhaps being TRBD1 or TRBD2 (5 bases each). This CDR3 is 12 amino acids long. With 3 bases removed from V and 7 bases from J, the gap between germline ends came to 7 bases. Germline V gives CDR1 LNHDA, CDR2 SQIVND (reference sequence). The CDR3 reads CASSIGANEQFF. The CDR3 coding sequence is TGTGCCAGTAGTATCGGGGCGAATGAGCAGTTCTTC.